This T cell receptor (beta chain) was captured by sequencing in a study of OX40 agonist ivuxolimab in advanced cancers. About the study: Patients were dosed intravenously with ivuxolimab at 0.01 to 10 mg/kg every 2 weeks. Study outcomes and limitations: Among the nonresponders, some also had low normalized T-cell clonal expansion. The study did not work out the antigen specificity of the expanded peripheral T cells.

Profiling relied on immunoSEQ multiplex PCR, and the TCRdb table lists in-frame clones only, not all of them. The profile shows tens of thousands of clones, 90% to 95% of them singletons. The V gene's germline CDR1 is SGHAT and CDR2 FQNNGV. The CDR3 runs to 14 residues. J gave up 7 bases and V 2 bases, and 5 bases lay outside the gene matches. Notes on this clone: The antigen is undetermined.

The starting material was CD4+ or CD8+ T cells sorted from blood, obtained in a trial of the OX40 agonist ivuxolimab. The source is an adult with an advanced solid tumor such as melanoma, head and neck, liver or kidney cancer. The chain links TRBV11-2 to TRBJ2-7; TRBD2 matches at 10 bases. The CDR3 DNA follows: TGTGCCAGCAGCTTAACTAGCGGGGTGTGGGAGCAGTACTTC. Its protein is CASSLTSGVWEQYF.